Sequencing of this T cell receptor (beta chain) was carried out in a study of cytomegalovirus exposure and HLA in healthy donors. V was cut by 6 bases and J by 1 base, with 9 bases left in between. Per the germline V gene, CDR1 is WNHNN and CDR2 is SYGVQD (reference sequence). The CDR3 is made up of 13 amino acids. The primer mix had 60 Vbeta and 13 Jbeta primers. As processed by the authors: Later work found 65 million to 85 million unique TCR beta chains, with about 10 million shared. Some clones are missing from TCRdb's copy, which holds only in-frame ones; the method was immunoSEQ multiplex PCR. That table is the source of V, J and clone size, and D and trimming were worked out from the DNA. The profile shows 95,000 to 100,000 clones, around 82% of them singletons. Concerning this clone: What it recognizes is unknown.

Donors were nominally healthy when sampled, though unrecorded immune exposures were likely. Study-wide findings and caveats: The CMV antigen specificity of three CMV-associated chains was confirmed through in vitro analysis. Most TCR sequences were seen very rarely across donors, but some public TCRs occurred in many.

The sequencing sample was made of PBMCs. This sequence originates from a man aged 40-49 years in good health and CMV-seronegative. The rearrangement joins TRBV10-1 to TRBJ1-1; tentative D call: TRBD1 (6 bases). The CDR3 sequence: CASRRGGNTEAFF. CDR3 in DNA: TGCGCCAGCAGACGAGGGGGGAACACTGAAGCTTTCTTT.